The subject of this entry is one T cell receptor beta chain. The data originate from a study of blood T cell repertoires in COVID-19. Background on the study: Acute and convalescent COVID-19 samples came from the United States, Italy and Spain.

The method was immunoSEQ multiplex PCR; TCRdb's version includes in-frame clones alone and lacks a portion of them. The data show 100,000 or so clones, with approximately 80% seen just once and around 20% held by the top ten. Sequencing was done on a sample of peripheral blood. This TCR was recovered from a human donor in a cohort sampled during active COVID-19.

CDR3 loop: CATSDPGREVYEQYF. CDR3 coding DNA: TGTGCCACCAGTGACCCAGGGCGGGAGGTCTACGAGCAGTACTTC. The rearrangement joins TRBV24-1 to TRBJ2-7; 8 nucleotides align to TRBD2. Germline assignment: CDR1 KGHDR and CDR2 SFDVKD. Trimming removed 4 bases from V and 3 bases from J; junction bases left unmatched: 7. The CDR3 spans 15 residues.